This T cell receptor beta chain was found in a study of blood T cell repertoires in COVID-19 (dated by TCRdb to the early 2020s). For context, the study as a whole: The collaborator samples originated in the United States, Italy and Spain and spanned the acute and convalescent phases of COVID-19. The repertoires were made available in a free public database intended to serve as a resource for research on the immune response to SARS-CoV-2. The prospective study material was composed of cDNA or gDNA derived from T cells, B-cell-depleted T cells, or PBMCs. The dataset comprised deeply sampled blood TCRbeta repertoires from subjects exposed to, actively infected with, or recovered from COVID-19. Where available, HLA class I and class II types were taken from metadata supplied by the sample provider and were not determined by assay-based typing. The samples were drawn from two sources: the first 160 participants of the ongoing ImmuneRACE study, and 1,200 or so subjects contributed by 6 global collaborators. Nearly every sample came with metadata listing a de-identified subject ID, COVID-19 status, age in years and sex. Study-level results and caveats: The quantity of clinical and demographic metadata differed by source and by participant and was supplied without curation.

As concerns this clone: The antigen it binds to is not known. Base qualities are not at hand, and no much larger clone is one base apart.

A second Seattle source provided samples from volunteer blood donors who had recovered from COVID-19. Each collaborating institution followed its own protocols to collect whole blood in K2EDTA tubes. For TCRbeta analysis, collaborators shipped samples in one of three forms: frozen whole blood, isolated PBMCs, or DNA extracted from either of those sample types. TCRbeta CDR3 regions were amplified from genomic DNA using the immunoSEQ Assay, a bias-controlled multiplex PCR. In the paper's pipeline: The number of nucleated cells in each sample was estimated by amplification of reference gene primers within the assay. To quantify the absolute abundance of each unique TCRbeta CDR3 rearrangement, sequence reads were collapsed and filtered. For each sample, productive Simpson clonality was calculated as the square root of Simpson's diversity index across productive rearrangements. This is the immuneACCESS table as TCRdb keeps it, with only in-frame sequences that have V and J called. A part of the clones is gone; compared with another copy, unresolved V genes explain less than half, and the rest is unexplained. Clone size and the V and J calls come from that table; the DNA yielded D and trimming. In this sample the table shows about 290,000 clones, under 90% of which occur a single time. The top ten clonotypes cover less than 0.95% of the sample.

This TCR came from a woman between 40 and 50 years old who had recovered from COVID-19. Sequencing used peripheral blood.

The CDR3 in this case is CASSFDRGDTGELFF. The DNA reads as follows: TGCGCCAGCAGCTTCGACAGGGGGGACACCGGGGAGCTGTTTTTT. The V gene is TRBV5-1 and the J gene is TRBJ2-2; 9 central bases correspond to TRBD1. In the germline V gene, CDR1 corresponds to SGHRS and CDR2 to YFSETQ. At the junction V is shortened by 2 bases and J by 3 bases; bases outside the gene matches: 2. From the cysteine up to the phenylalanine, the CDR3 has a length of 15 residues. CDR3 DNA only is kept here, 45 bases in frame from base 1.